The present T cell receptor (beta chain) was sequenced within a study of T cells after yellow fever vaccination (dated by TCRdb to the late 2010s). Looking at the study overall: The SMART-Seq v4 Ultra Low Input RNA kit was used to prepare libraries from fractions with low cell numbers. Bulk TCR alpha and beta repertoires were sequenced longitudinally to track T-cell clones before and after primary and booster YFV17D yellow fever vaccination. Two healthy male donors, one aged 18 to 30 and one aged 30 to 40 years, made up the cohort. Blood was collected at multiple timepoints before and after primary and secondary immunization, and bulk PBMC replicates and cell subsets were isolated.

In the paper's terms, the treatment or condition label means: live attenuated yellow fever vaccine strain. At each blood-draw timepoint, two biological replicates of bulk PBMCs were obtained. A standard Ficoll-Paque protocol was used to isolate PBMCs from peripheral blood. RNA was extracted with TriZol from bulk PBMCs, CD4 and CD8 fractions, and dextramer-positive and dextramer-negative fractions. TCR cDNA was synthesized by 5'RACE template switching, through which a universal primer site and unique molecular identifiers were introduced. Priming for cDNA synthesis came from both the TCR alpha and TCR beta constant segments. Two PCR steps were used to amplify libraries, with sample barcodes and sequencing adapters being added in the second step. Sequencing of the libraries was done on either Illumina HiSeq 2500 (2x100 bp) or NovaSeq (2x150 bp). Per the authors' processing: MIGEC was used to demultiplex reads and collapse the reads into UMI consensus sequences, and MiXCR was used for V(D)J alignment. Vaccine-responding clonotypes were identified with edgeR using replicate PBMC samples, with FDR below 0.01 and a log2 fold change above 5 up to day 15 being required. CD4 or CD8 identity was assigned to each bulk clonotype according to whether the clonotype was present at higher abundance in the sequenced CD4 repertoire or the sequenced CD8 repertoire. Using fastp at Q25 and MiXCR, TCRdb reprocessed the public reads and kept productive beta chains. Each entry is one CDR3 protein sequence, shown with its most common DNA and genes. Here the V and J calls rest on TCRdb's processing, not on the authors' analysis. This sample is represented by 450,000 to 650,000 distinct CDR3 sequences; about a fifth of them were singletons. The ten largest account for roughly 16% of the sample.

Study-wide conclusions, independent of this receptor: The study included only a couple of donors, which limits how far the findings can be generalized. After the booster, most of the clones that had expanded following primary vaccination were detected again (around 97% of CD4 and around 90% of CD8), which suggests that memory was broadly maintained. Computational filtering was needed because FACS-sorted repertoires could contain abundant contaminating clonotypes from the bulk population. The secondary T-cell response was weaker than the primary response but faster, peaking on day 5 instead of day 15. A small fraction of clonotypes showed up in both the CD4 and CD8 compartments, probably as a result of convergent recombination.

In this sample, this clonotype turned up a few times. Its antigen remains undetermined. No per-base quality is available; no much larger clone lies one base away. Sequenced material: PBMCs, taken roughly 20 days after the first yellow fever vaccination. This TCR was sampled from a man younger than 30 who received the YFV17D yellow fever vaccine.

This receptor carries the CDR3 CASSSYRDRPTEAFF. At the DNA level, the sequence is TGTGCCAGCAGCTCGTACCGGGACAGGCCCACTGAAGCTTTCTTT. The chain was built from TRBV7-2 and TRBJ1-1; a stretch of 8 junction bases matches TRBD1. According to the germline V gene, CDR1 reads SGHTA and CDR2 reads FQGNSA. Compared with germline, V lacks 4 bases and J lacks 4 bases; bases without a gene match: 8. From the cysteine through the phenylalanine, the CDR3 covers 15 amino acids. Only the CDR3 part of the read is kept: 45 bases, read in frame from the first base.